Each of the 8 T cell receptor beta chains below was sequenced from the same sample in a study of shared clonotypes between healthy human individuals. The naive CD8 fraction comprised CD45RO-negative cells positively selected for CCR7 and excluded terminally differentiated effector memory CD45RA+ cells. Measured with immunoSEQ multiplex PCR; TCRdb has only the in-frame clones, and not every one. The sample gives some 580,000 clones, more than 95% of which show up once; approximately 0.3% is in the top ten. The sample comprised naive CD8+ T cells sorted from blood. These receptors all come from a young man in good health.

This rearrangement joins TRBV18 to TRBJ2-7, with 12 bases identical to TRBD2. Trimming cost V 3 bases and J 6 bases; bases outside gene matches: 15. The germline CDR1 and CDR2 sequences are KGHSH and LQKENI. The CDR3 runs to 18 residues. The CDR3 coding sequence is TGTGCCAGCTCACCGCGGGCTCCTGAGCTAGCGGGAGGGCGCGAGCAGTACTTC. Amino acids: CASSPRAPELAGGREQYF.

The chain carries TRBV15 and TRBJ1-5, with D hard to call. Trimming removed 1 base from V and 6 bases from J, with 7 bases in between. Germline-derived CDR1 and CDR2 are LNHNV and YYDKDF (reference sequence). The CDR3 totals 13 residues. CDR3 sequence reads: CATSRVEAQPQHF. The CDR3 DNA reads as TGTGCCACCAGCAGAGTTGAGGCTCAGCCCCAGCATTTT. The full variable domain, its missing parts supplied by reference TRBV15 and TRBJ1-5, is DAMVIQNPRYQVTQFGKPVTLSCSQTLNHNVMYWYQQKSSQAPKLLFHYYDKDFNNEADTPDNFQSRRPNTSFCFLDIRSPGLGDTAMYLCATSRVEAQPQHFGDGTRLSIL.

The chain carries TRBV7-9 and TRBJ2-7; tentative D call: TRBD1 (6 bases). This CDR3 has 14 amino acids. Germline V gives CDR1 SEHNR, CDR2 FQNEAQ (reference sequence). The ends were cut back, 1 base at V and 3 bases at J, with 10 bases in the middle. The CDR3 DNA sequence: TGTGCCAGCAGCTTAGGGACAGTGAACTACGAGCAGTACTTC. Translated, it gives CASSLGTVNYEQYF. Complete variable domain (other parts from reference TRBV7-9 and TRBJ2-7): DTGVSQNPRHKITKRGQNVTFRCDPISEHNRLYWYRQTLGQGPEFLTYFQNEAQLEKSRLLSDRFSAERPKGSFSTLEIQRTEQGDSAMYLCASSLGTVNYEQYFGPGTRLTVT.

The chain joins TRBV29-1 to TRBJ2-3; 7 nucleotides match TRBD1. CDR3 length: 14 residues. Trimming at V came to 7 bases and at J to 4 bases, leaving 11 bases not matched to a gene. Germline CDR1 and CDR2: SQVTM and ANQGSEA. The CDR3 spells CSGCVQGRADTQYF. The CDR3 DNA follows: TGCAGCGGATGTGTACAGGGGAGAGCAGATACGCAGTATTTT.

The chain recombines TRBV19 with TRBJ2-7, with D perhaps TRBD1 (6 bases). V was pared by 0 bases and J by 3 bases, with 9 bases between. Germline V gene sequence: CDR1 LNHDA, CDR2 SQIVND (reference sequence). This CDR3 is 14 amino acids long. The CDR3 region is CASSIDGQIYEQYF. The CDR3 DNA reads TGTGCCAGTAGTATAGACGGACAGATCTACGAGCAGTACTTC.

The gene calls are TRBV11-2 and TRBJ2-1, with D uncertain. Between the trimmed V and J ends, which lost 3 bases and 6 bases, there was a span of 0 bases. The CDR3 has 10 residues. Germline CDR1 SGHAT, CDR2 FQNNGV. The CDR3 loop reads CASSFNEQFF. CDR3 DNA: TGTGCCAGCAGCTTCAATGAGCAGTTCTTC. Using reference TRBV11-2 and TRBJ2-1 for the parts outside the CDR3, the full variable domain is EAGVAQSPRYKIIEKRQSVAFWCNPISGHATLYWYQQILGQGPKLLIQFQNNGVVDDSQLPKDRFSAERLKGVDSTLKIQPAKLEDSAVYLCASSFNEQFFGPGTRLTVL.

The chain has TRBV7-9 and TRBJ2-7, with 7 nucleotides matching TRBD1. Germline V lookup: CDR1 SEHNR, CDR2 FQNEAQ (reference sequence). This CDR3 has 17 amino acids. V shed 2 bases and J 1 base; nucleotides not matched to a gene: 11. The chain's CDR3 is CASSLTITGDGSYEQYF. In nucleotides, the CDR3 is TGTGCCAGCAGCTTAACGATCACAGGGGATGGGTCCTACGAGCAGTACTTC.

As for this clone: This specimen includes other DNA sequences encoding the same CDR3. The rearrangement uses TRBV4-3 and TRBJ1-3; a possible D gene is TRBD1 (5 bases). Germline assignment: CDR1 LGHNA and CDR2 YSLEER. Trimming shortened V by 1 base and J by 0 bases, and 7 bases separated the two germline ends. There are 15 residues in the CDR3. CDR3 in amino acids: CASSQGQGSGNTIYF. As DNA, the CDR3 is TGCGCCAGCAGCCAAGGGCAGGGCTCTGGAAACACCATATATTTT.